This is a list of T cell receptor beta chains from one sample in a study of cytomegalovirus exposure and HLA in healthy donors. Measured with immunoSEQ multiplex PCR; TCRdb has only the in-frame clones, and not every one. The table records about 140,000 clones, 77% of them present only once. What was sequenced was PBMCs. The receptors shown here come from a female donor in good health and CMV-seronegative. The conserved cysteine and the conserved F or W are not part of the CDR3 here.

J: TRBJ2-7; V: TRBV4-2; CDR3: ASSPYGGGGRLHEQY
J: TRBJ2-3; V: TRBV2; CDR3: ASRPRTSGRQDTQY
J: TRBJ1-1; V: TRBV28; CDR3: ASSPGQGSGTEAF
J: TRBJ1-6; V: TRBV7-6; CDR3: ASSLERTGNSPLH
J: TRBJ1-3; V: TRBV5-4; CDR3: ASSLGGRQDSGNTIY
J: TRBJ2-7; V: TRBV5-1; CDR3: ASREAATSYEQY
J: TRBJ2-2; V: TRBV9; CDR3: ASSPQTGRDSSWGELF
J: TRBJ2-7; V: TRBV5-1; CDR3: ASSLNRDTSYSYEQY
J: TRBJ1-1; V: TRBV7-9; CDR3: ASSSHRANTGEAF
J: TRBJ2-7; V: TRBV19; CDR3: ASSPDRGRYEQY
J: TRBJ1-1; V: TRBV11-2; CDR3: ASKSRTGTGVWSGAF
J: TRBJ2-2; V: TRBV19; CDR3: ASSIGTSGTNTGELF
J: TRBJ1-4; V: TRBV19; CDR3: ASSPGTGNEKLF
J: TRBJ2-1; V: TRBV19; CDR3: ASSIVAGGPRGNEQF